Listed below are T cell receptor beta chains from one sample, sequenced in a study of T cell responses to AZD1222 COVID-19 vaccine. Sequencing used immunoSEQ multiplex PCR; TCRdb keeps in-frame clones, though not all of them. Of about 110,000 clones detected, about 88% appear once; the ten largest clones hold around 9.4%. This specimen was peripheral blood, taken on day 0 of AZD1222 vaccination. These TCRs come from an adult in good health. The CDR3 runs from the conserved cysteine through the conserved F or W. Fields, in order: D gene, V gene, CDR3 length, clone size, J gene, CDR3 DNA, CDR3 protein. D genes are given only for firm matches. Not all rows give a size; the values are once, few, many and, for expanded clones, a class.

TRBD1	TRBV5-1	16	.	TRBJ1-6	TGCGCCAGCAGCCCCTCAGGAGGGACAGTTAATTCACCCCTCCACTTT	CASSPSGGTVNSPLHF
.	TRBV6-5	13	.	TRBJ1-2	TGTGCCAGCAGTCGGACTGCCAAGGAGGGCTACACCTTC	CASSRTAKEGYTF
.	TRBV6-5	13	.	TRBJ2-7	TGTGCCAGCCAAGACACCTCAGGGTACGAGCAGTACTTC	CASQDTSGYEQYF
TRBD1	TRBV5-1	13	.	TRBJ2-5	TGCGCCAGCAGAGAAGGGGGCGGAGAGACCCAGTACTTC	CASREGGGETQYF
TRBD2	TRBV29-1	15	.	TRBJ2-3	TGCAGCGTTGAAGGAACTAGCGGACCGACAGATACGCAGTATTTT	CSVEGTSGPTDTQYF
.	TRBV7-9	13	.	TRBJ2-7	TGTGCCAGCAGCCCGAAAAGTAGGGACGAGCAGTACTTC	CASSPKSRDEQYF
.	TRBV18	13	.	TRBJ2-1	TGTGCCAGCTCACCACCTCCCGGAAATGAGCAGTTCTTC	CASSPPPGNEQFF
TRBD1	TRBV7-8	12	.	TRBJ2-1	TGTGCCAGCAGCTCGGGACAGAAGAAGCAGTTCTTC	CASSSGQKKQFF
TRBD2	TRBV7-2	16	.	TRBJ2-1	TGTGCCAGCAGCTTAGTTCGGTTGGCGGGAGACAGTGAGCAGTTCTTC	CASSLVRLAGDSEQFF
TRBD2	TRBV5-1	14	.	TRBJ2-1	TGCGCCAGCAGCCCCGGGGACTACTACAATGAGCAGTTCTTC	CASSPGDYYNEQFF
.	TRBV19	16	.	TRBJ1-3	TGTGCCAGTAGTATAGTGGAGAGGAGCTCTGGAAACACCATATATTTT	CASSIVERSSGNTIYF
TRBD1	TRBV5-6	14	once	TRBJ1-2	TGTGCCAGCAGCTGGGACAGGAAGGGCTATGGCTACACCTTC	CASSWDRKGYGYTF
TRBD1	TRBV18	13	.	TRBJ2-7	TGTGCCAGCTCACCGACACAGGGGCGGGAGCAGTACTTC	CASSPTQGREQYF
TRBD2	TRBV10-2	17	.	TRBJ2-7	TGCGCCAGCATTGATCACCCGACTAGCGGGGAGTCCTACGAGCAGTACTTC	CASIDHPTSGESYEQYF
.	TRBV27	14	.	TRBJ2-7	TGTGCCAGCAGTCCGAGACGAACCACCTACGAGCAGTACTTC	CASSPRRTTYEQYF
.	TRBV7-9	12	.	TRBJ2-7	TGTGCCAGCAGCTTAGGTGCCTACGAGCAGTACTTC	CASSLGAYEQYF
TRBD2	TRBV11-3	16	once	TRBJ2-3	TGTGCCAGCAGCGCCTGGACTAGCGGACGCACAGATACGCAGTATTTT	CASSAWTSGRTDTQYF
.	TRBV9	13	.	TRBJ2-5	TGTGCCAGCAGCGTGCGAGTTGCAGAGACCCAGTACTTC	CASSVRVAETQYF
.	TRBV6-5	13	.	TRBJ2-2	TGTGCCAGCAGCTTGACCAACACCGGGGAGCTGTTTTTT	CASSLTNTGELFF
.	TRBV7-9	15	.	TRBJ1-5	TGTGCCAGCAGCTTATGGGGGTCGAGCAATCAGCCCCAGCATTTT	CASSLWGSSNQPQHF
.	TRBV6-5	14	.	TRBJ2-4	TGTGCCAGCAGCTCTGTCCCCCGGGCCGACATTCAGTACTTC	CASSSVPRADIQYF
.	TRBV5-5	15	.	TRBJ2-7	TGTGCCAGCAGCTGGGGGTCTCCTCCTTCCTACGAGCAGTACTTC	CASSWGSPPSYEQYF
.	TRBV19	17	.	TRBJ1-1	TGTGCCAGTAGTATCACCGGGGGGGGCTTGAGAAGGACTGAAGCTTTCTTT	CASSITGGGLRRTEAFF
.	TRBV3-1/TRBV3-2	13	.	TRBJ2-1	TGTGCCAGCAGCCCCCAGGGGTACAATGAGCAGTTCTTC	CASSPQGYNEQFF
TRBD1	TRBV2	16	.	TRBJ1-6	TGTGCCAGCAGTTTAAGACGGACAGGGGATAATTCACCCCTCCACTTT	CASSLRRTGDNSPLHF
.	TRBV19	13	.	TRBJ1-5	TGTGCCAGTAGTTTGTTTAGCAATCAGCCCCAGCATTTT	CASSLFSNQPQHF
TRBD2	TRBV19	14	.	TRBJ2-7	TGTGCCAGTAGTCCGGGACTAGCGGGGTACGAGCAGTACTTC	CASSPGLAGYEQYF
.	TRBV7-9	9	.	TRBJ2-1	TGTGCCAGCAGCAATGAGCAGTTCTTC	CASSNEQFF
TRBD1	TRBV5-8	16	.	TRBJ1-1	TGTGCCAGCAGTCTTCGACAGGGGGCGTGGGGCACTGAAGCTTTCTTT	CASSLRQGAWGTEAFF
.	TRBV7-6	13	.	TRBJ2-7	TGTGCCAGCAGCGAGGCCGGGGGCCGGGAGCAGTACTTC	CASSEAGGREQYF
.	TRBV7-9	11	.	TRBJ2-1	TGTGCCAGCAGCTCTATCAACTCGGGCCTCTTC	CASSSINSGLF
.	TRBV27	13	.	TRBJ2-7	TGTGCCAGCAGTCTCGGGACTGACTACGAGCAGTACTTC	CASSLGTDYEQYF
.	TRBV7-2	14	.	TRBJ2-2	TGTGCCAGCAGCTTTAAGTGGGACACCGGGGAGCTGTTTTTT	CASSFKWDTGELFF
TRBD1	TRBV6-5	15	.	TRBJ1-4	TGTGCCAGCAGTCAGGGGACAGGGGCTGTGGAAAAACTGTTTTTT	CASSQGTGAVEKLFF
.	TRBV2	15	.	TRBJ2-5	TGTGCCAGCAGTCCCGGGACAACCTCCCAAGAGACCCAGTACTTC	CASSPGTTSQETQYF
TRBD1	TRBV5-4	15	.	TRBJ1-3	TGTGCCAGCAGCCGGGGGACAGGGACTGGAAACACCATATATTTT	CASSRGTGTGNTIYF
TRBD1	TRBV13	14	.	TRBJ2-7	TGTGCCAGCAGCGCCCGGGACAGGGCCTACGAGCAGTACTTC	CASSARDRAYEQYF
TRBD1	TRBV10-1	13	once	TRBJ1-1	TGCGCCAGCAGTGGATCGACAGGGTGGCAAGCTTTCTTT	CASSGSTGWQAFF
TRBD1	TRBV3-1/TRBV3-2	15	.	TRBJ1-6	TGTGCCAGCAGCCTTCAGACAGGGATTGATTCACCCCTCCACTTT	CASSLQTGIDSPLHF
TRBD2	TRBV10-3	15	.	TRBJ2-7	TGTGCCATCAGTGATGTGACTAGCGGGATCCCACAGCAGTACTTC	CAISDVTSGIPQQYF
.	TRBV6-5	15	once	TRBJ1-5	TGTGCCAGCAGTATAAGGGTAGTTGGCAATCAGCCCCAGCATTTT	CASSIRVVGNQPQHF
.	TRBV19	12	once	TRBJ1-1	TGTGCCAGTAGTAGACCGATAGAGGAAGCTTTCTTT	CASSRPIEEAFF
TRBD1	TRBV13	14	.	TRBJ1-5	TGTGCCAGCAGCTTAGGCAGGGGGCTTCAGCCCCAGCATTTT	CASSLGRGLQPQHF